The 2 T cell receptor beta chains given below trace back to one sample, sequenced in a study of T cells in Graves' hyperthyroidism and ophthalmopathy. Amplification yielded TCR beta CDR3 regions, with RNA transcripts as the source. First-round RT-PCR with HTBI primers amplified the TCR CDR3 region. TCRdb recomputed calls from the multiplex PCR reads with MiXCR, one row per CDR3 protein. Among a few hundred thousand distinct CDR3 sequences listed, roughly 15% were seen once. The sample taken for sequencing was blood. The receptors come from a woman in her forties with Graves' hyperthyroidism.

This clonotype has just a few counts. The chain recombines TRBV18 with TRBJ1-3; 7 bases map to TRBD1. The CDR3 is 16 amino acids. V shed 6 bases and J 0 bases; nucleotides not matched to a gene: 8. Germline CDR1 KGHSH, CDR2 LQKENI. For the CDR3, the DNA is TGTGCCAGCTCTCCCGCGACAGGGAGCTCTGGAAACACCATATATTTT. Amino acid sequence: CASSPATGSSGNTIYF.

This clonotype was counted between two and nine times. The rearrangement joins TRBV20-1 to TRBJ1-1; D is uncertain. CDR1 DFQATT and CDR2 SNEGSKA come from the germline V gene (reference sequence). This CDR3 comprises 15 residues. Trimming stripped 6 bases from V and 5 bases from J, with 22 bases between. CDR3 sequence: CSALLRTLEETEAFF. The CDR3 DNA reads TGCAGTGCCCTTCTAAGGACTCTAGAGGAGACTGAAGCTTTCTTT.